This TCR beta chain comes out of a study of identical twins. This clonotype has ten or more counts. TCRdb called the 5' RACE reads again in MiXCR, with one record for every CDR3 protein. This table holds around 250,000 distinct CDR3 sequences, 6.5% found once. The CDR3 is 16 amino acids. V trimming: 2 bases; J trimming: 0 bases; junction bases outside the gene matches: 4. Germline V CDR1 and CDR2: MNHEY, SVGEGT. These data were likewise used in another study, on T cells expressing NK-cell markers. That work contributes: Within several experiments, an anti-gamma-delta TCR antibody kept the sorting limited to alpha-beta TCR T cells. One observes that, in a handful of donors, these clonotypes were also the leading ones within the CD3+CD56-NKG2C+ fraction.

Material for sequencing was CD8+ T cells sorted from blood. The receptor's source is a woman aged 18-30 years in good health. This chain joins TRBV6-2 or TRBV6-3 and TRBJ2-4; 7 bases line up with TRBD2. CDR3 sequence: CASSYDGGTAKNIQYF. The CDR3 coding sequence is TGTGCCAGCAGTTACGACGGGGGGACAGCCAAAAACATTCAGTACTTC.